The rows below give T cell receptor beta chains drawn from one sample of a study of blood T cell repertoires in COVID-19. Some clones are missing from TCRdb's copy, which holds only in-frame ones; the method was immunoSEQ multiplex PCR. In the table there are about 200,000 clones, 75% to 90% of which are singletons. Sequencing was done on a sample of peripheral blood. These receptor sequences come from a woman between 65 and 79 years old with COVID-19, enrolled during active disease. The CDR3 runs from the conserved cysteine through the conserved F or W. A D gene is named only where the DNA matches it firmly. Clone size is not always given. Where it is, it says once, few, many or a class for expanded clones.

v_gene	abundance	j_gene	d_gene	CDR3nt	CDR3aa
TRBV28	-	TRBJ2-2	TRBD2	TGTGCCAGCACGTTCCTTAGCGGGACCGGGGAGCTGTTTTTT	CASTFLSGTGELFF
TRBV18	-	TRBJ2-6	TRBD2	TGTGCCAGCTCACTAGAGCGGGAGGTTACCACAACGGGGGCCAACGTCCTGACTTTC	CASSLEREVTTTGANVLTF
TRBV19	-	TRBJ1-5	-	TGTGCCAGTAGTATTTTCAGTGCACAGCCCCAGCATTTT	CASSIFSAQPQHF
TRBV28	-	TRBJ1-1	-	TGTGCCAGCAGTTTTCGGAACACTGAAGCTTTCTTT	CASSFRNTEAFF
TRBV6-6	-	TRBJ1-3	-	TGTGCCAGCAGTTACCCCGGGTCCTTCGGGGGAAACACCATATATTTT	CASSYPGSFGGNTIYF
TRBV6-1	once	TRBJ2-7	TRBD2	TGTGCCAGCAGTGCTCCTCTTGGACTAGCGGGAGCTTACGAGCAGTACTTC	CASSAPLGLAGAYEQYF
TRBV7-2	-	TRBJ2-7	TRBD2	TGTGCCAGCAGCTTAGCGGCTAGCGGGCGTACCTACGAGCAGTACTTC	CASSLAASGRTYEQYF
TRBV15	-	TRBJ2-7	-	TGTGCCACCGGGGCAGGGTTAAACGAGCAGTACTTC	CATGAGLNEQYF
TRBV18	-	TRBJ2-2	-	TGTGCCAGCTCACCAATACAGGGACTACGGGAGCTGTTTTTT	CASSPIQGLRELFF
TRBV9	-	TRBJ1-2	TRBD1	TGTGCCAGCAGCGTAGAGGGCAGGGGGCACTATGGCTACACCTTC	CASSVEGRGHYGYTF
TRBV28	-	TRBJ1-1	TRBD1	TGTGCCAGCAGTCGACAGGGTCTGGTCACTGAAGCTTTCTTT	CASSRQGLVTEAFF
TRBV19	once	TRBJ1-4	TRBD1	TGTGCCAGTAGTCCAAGGGACAGGGGGCCTGAAAAACTGTTTTTT	CASSPRDRGPEKLFF
TRBV28	few	TRBJ1-5	-	TGTGCCAGCAACGACAGGTTTGGCAATCAGCCCCAGCATTTT	CASNDRFGNQPQHF
TRBV5-6	-	TRBJ1-2	-	TGTGCCAGCAGTCTCCCCTACTATGGCTACACCTTC	CASSLPYYGYTF
TRBV4-1	once	TRBJ1-2	TRBD1	TGCGCCAGCAGCCCCGGGGACAGAACATATGGCTACACCTTC	CASSPGDRTYGYTF
TRBV9	once	TRBJ2-1	-	TGTGCCAGCAGCGAACAGATTTACAATGAGCAGTTCTTC	CASSEQIYNEQFF
TRBV7-3	-	TRBJ2-3	TRBD2	TGTGCCAGCAGCTTAGGGCTAGCGGGAGGAGTCCCAGATACGCAGTATTTT	CASSLGLAGGVPDTQYF
TRBV12-5	-	TRBJ2-1	-	TGTGCTAGTGGAACAGGGCTACTCTCCTACAATGAGCAGTTCTTC	CASGTGLLSYNEQFF
TRBV27	-	TRBJ2-4	TRBD1	TGTGCCAGCAGAGGACAGGGGGTTGACATTCAGTACTTC	CASRGQGVDIQYF
TRBV5-1	-	TRBJ2-3	TRBD2	TGCGCCAGCAGCTTGGGACTAGCGGGAAATTCCGATACGCAGTATTTT	CASSLGLAGNSDTQYF
TRBV9	many	TRBJ2-7	-	TGTGCCAGCAGCGCAACTCCTTCCTACGAGCAGTACTTC	CASSATPSYEQYF
TRBV11-1	few	TRBJ2-2	TRBD2	TGTGCCAGCAGCTTATCTAGCGGGACCGGGGAGCTGTTTTTT	CASSLSSGTGELFF
TRBV7-9	-	TRBJ1-3	TRBD1	TGTGCCAGCAGCAAGACAGGGGGAACTGGAAACACCATATATTTT	CASSKTGGTGNTIYF
TRBV5-1	-	TRBJ2-7	TRBD1	TGCGCCAGCAGCCAGGGACAGCTCTACGAGCAGTACTTC	CASSQGQLYEQYF
TRBV27	-	TRBJ1-2	-	TGTGCCAGCAGTTTAGAAGGGGTGGAGGGGCATGGCTACACCTTC	CASSLEGVEGHGYTF
TRBV25-1	-	TRBJ2-2	-	TGTGCCAGCAGTGGAAAACTTTACACCGGGGAGCTGTTTTTT	CASSGKLYTGELFF
TRBV11-2	-	TRBJ2-1	TRBD2	TGTGCCAGCAGCCCTCGACTAGCGGGAGGGGGTTACAATGAGCAGTTCTTC	CASSPRLAGGGYNEQFF
TRBV5-1	few	TRBJ1-1	TRBD1	TGCGCCAGCAGCCGGGGGGACAGGGACGCTGAAGCTTTCTTT	CASSRGDRDAEAFF
TRBV5-1	-	TRBJ1-5	-	TGCGCCAGCAGCTTGACCGGGTTGACCAATCAGCCCCAGCATTTT	CASSLTGLTNQPQHF
TRBV5-1	-	TRBJ1-1	TRBD1	TGCGCCAGCCATCAACAGGGGCCGAACACTGAAGCTTTCTTT	CASHQQGPNTEAFF
TRBV12-3/TRBV12-4	-	TRBJ2-1	-	TGTGCCAGCAGTTTAAGCCAGCGAGGTGAGCAGTTCTTC	CASSLSQRGEQFF
TRBV7-6	-	TRBJ2-7	-	TGTGCCAGCAGCTTAGTATCGAGCGCCGACTACGAGCAGTACTTC	CASSLVSSADYEQYF
TRBV5-6	once	TRBJ2-3	TRBD1	TGTGCCAGCAGCCACCCGGGACAGGCACCTAATACGCAGTATTTT	CASSHPGQAPNTQYF
TRBV28	-	TRBJ1-2	TRBD1	TGTGCCAGCAGTTCCCCACAGGGGGCGAGATATGGCTACACCTTC	CASSSPQGARYGYTF
TRBV28	-	TRBJ2-1	-	TGTGCCAGCAGTTTACTCGGAGGCAATGAGCAGTTCTTC	CASSLLGGNEQFF
TRBV11-2	-	TRBJ2-6	-	TGTGCCAGCAGCTATTCAGGGCGCTCTGGGGCCAACGTCCTGACTTTC	CASSYSGRSGANVLTF
TRBV5-1	-	TRBJ1-5	TRBD1	TGCGCCAGCAGCTTGGAGGGGGCAAGCAATCAGCCCCAGCATTTT	CASSLEGASNQPQHF
TRBV28	-	TRBJ1-1	-	TGTGCCAGCAGTTCCCCTGCGGCGGAGACTGAAGCTTTCTTT	CASSSPAAETEAFF
TRBV3-1/TRBV3-2	-	TRBJ2-2	-	TGTGCCAGCAGCCCTAGGACAACTCACACCGGGGAGCTGTTTTTT	CASSPRTTHTGELFF
TRBV6-5	-	TRBJ2-3	-	TGTGCCAGCAGTTACGGGCAGAGGCAGTATTTT	CASSYGQRQYF
TRBV5-1	-	TRBJ1-2	-	TGCGCCAGCAGCTTGGGAGATTTTAACTATGGCTACACCTTC	CASSLGDFNYGYTF
TRBV6-5	few	TRBJ1-2	TRBD1	TGTGCCAGCAGCAAGACAGGGGGCGTCTATGGCTACACCTTC	CASSKTGGVYGYTF
TRBV7-8	once	TRBJ1-2	TRBD1	TGTGCCAGCAGTCACGGACAGGGTGACTATGGCTACACCTTC	CASSHGQGDYGYTF
TRBV28	-	TRBJ1-2	-	TGTGCCAGCAGTTTATCCGCAGGGGATGGCTATGGCTACACCTTC	CASSLSAGDGYGYTF